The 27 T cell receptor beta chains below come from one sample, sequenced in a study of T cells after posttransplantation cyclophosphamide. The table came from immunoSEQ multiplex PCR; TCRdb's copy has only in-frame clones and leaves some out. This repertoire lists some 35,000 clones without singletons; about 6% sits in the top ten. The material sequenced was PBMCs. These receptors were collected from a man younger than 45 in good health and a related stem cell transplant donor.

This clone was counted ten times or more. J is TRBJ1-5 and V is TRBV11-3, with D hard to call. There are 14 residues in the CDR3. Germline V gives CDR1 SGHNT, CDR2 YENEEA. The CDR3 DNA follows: TGTGCAAGTCGCTTAGCGCGGCGACCCCAGCCCCAGCATTTT. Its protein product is CASRLARRPQPQHF. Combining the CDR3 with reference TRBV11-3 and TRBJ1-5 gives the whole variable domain EAGVVQSPRYKIIEKKQPVAFWCNPISGHNTLYWYLQNLGQGPELLIRYENEEAVDDSQLPKDRFSAERLKGVDSTLKIQPAELGDSAVYLCASRLARRPQPQHFGDGTRLSIL.

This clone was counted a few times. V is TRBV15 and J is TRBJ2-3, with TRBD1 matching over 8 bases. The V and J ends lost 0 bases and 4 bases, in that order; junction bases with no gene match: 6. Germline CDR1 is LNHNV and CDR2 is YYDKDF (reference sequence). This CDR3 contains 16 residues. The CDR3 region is CATSRELSGGADTQYF. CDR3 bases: TGTGCCACCAGCAGAGAACTTTCAGGGGGCGCAGATACGCAGTATTTT.

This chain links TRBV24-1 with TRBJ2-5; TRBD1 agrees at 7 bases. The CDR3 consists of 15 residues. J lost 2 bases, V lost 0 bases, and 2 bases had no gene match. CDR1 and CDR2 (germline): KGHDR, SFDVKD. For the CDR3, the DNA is TGTGCCACCAGTGATTTGGGCAGGGGGCAAGAGACCCAGTACTTC. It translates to CATSDLGRGQETQYF.

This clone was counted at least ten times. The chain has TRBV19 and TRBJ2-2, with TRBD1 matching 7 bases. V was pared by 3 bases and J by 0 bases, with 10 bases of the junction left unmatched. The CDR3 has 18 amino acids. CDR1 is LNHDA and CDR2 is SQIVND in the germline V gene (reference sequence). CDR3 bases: TGTGCCAGTAGTATTAATGGGTTAGGGACAGCGAACACCGGGGAGCTGTTTTTT. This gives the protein CASSINGLGTANTGELFF.

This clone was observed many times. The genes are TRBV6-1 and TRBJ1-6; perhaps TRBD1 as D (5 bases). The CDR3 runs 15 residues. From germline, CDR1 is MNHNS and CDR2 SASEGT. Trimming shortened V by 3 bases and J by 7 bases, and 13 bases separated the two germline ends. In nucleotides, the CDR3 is TGTGCCAGCAGTGAGCGGGGGAGCCACAATTCACCCCTCCACTTT. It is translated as CASSERGSHNSPLHF.

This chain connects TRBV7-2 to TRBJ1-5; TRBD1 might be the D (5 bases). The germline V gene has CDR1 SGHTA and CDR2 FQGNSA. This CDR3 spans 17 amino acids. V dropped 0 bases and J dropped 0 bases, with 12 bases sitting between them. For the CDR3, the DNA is TGTGCCAGCAGCTTAGCGGTGACAGTGAATAGCAATCAGCCCCAGCATTTT. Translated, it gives CASSLAVTVNSNQPQHF.

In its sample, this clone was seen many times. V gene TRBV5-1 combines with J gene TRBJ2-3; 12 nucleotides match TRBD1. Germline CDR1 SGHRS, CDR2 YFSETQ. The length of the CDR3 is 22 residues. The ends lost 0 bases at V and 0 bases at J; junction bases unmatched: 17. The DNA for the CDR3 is TGCGCCAGCAGCTTGGGACTCAAGGGACAGGGGGCGCATGGAGTGAGCACAGATACGCAGTATTTT. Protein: CASSLGLKGQGAHGVSTDTQYF.

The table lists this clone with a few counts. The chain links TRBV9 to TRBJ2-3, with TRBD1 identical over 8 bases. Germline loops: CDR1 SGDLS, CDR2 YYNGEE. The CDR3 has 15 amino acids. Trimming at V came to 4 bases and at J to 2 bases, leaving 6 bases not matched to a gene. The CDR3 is CASSPGTGPTDTQYF. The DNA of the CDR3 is TGTGCCAGCAGCCCGGGGACAGGACCCACAGATACGCAGTATTTT.

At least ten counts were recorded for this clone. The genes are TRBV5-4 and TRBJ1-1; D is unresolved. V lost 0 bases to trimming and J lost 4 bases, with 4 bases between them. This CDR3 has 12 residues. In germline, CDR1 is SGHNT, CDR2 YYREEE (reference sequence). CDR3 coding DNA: TGTGCCAGCAGCTTGGGCAGCACTGAAGCTTTCTTT. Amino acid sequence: CASSLGSTEAFF. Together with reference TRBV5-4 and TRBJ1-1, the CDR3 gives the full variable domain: ETGVTQSPTHLIKTRGQQVTLRCSSQSGHNTVSWYQQALGQGPQFIFQYYREEENGRGNFPPRFSGLQFPNYSSELNVNALELDDSALYLCASSLGSTEAFFGQGTRLTVV.

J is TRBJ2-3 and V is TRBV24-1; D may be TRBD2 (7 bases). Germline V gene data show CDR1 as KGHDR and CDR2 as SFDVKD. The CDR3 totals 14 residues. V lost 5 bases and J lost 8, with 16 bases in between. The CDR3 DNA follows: TGTGCCACCAGTGGGTCGGGGGGCCTCCCTACGCAGTATTTT. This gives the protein CATSGSGGLPTQYF.

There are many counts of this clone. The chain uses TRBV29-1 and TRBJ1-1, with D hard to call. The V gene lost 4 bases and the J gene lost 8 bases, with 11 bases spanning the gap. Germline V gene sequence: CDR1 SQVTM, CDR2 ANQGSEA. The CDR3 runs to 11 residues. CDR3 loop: CSVGKRAEAFF. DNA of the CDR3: TGCAGCGTTGGGAAGAGGGCAGAAGCTTTCTTT.

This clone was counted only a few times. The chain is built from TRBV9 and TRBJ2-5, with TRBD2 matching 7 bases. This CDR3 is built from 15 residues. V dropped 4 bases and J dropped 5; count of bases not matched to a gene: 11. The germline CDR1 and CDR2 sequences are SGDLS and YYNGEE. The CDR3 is CASSPRALGGETQYF. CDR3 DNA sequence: TGTGCCAGCAGCCCCCGGGCCCTGGGGGGGGAGACCCAGTACTTC. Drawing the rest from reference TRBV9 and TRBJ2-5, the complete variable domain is DSGVTQTPKHLITATGQRVTLRCSPRSGDLSVYWYQQSLDQGLQFLIQYYNGEERAKGNILERFSAQQFPDLHSELNLSSLELGDSALYFCASSPRALGGETQYFGPGTRLLVL.

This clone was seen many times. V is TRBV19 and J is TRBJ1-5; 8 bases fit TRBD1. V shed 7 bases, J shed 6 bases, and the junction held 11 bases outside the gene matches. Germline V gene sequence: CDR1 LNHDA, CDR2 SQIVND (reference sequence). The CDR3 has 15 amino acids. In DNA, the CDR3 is TGTGCCAGTACCCCGGGGCAGGGGGCTAGTCAGCCCCAGCATTTT. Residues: CASTPGQGASQPQHF.

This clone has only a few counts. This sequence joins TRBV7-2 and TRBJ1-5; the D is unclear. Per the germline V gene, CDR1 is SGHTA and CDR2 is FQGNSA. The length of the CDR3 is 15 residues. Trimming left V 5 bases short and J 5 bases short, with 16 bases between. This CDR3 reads CASSRRLLADQPQHF. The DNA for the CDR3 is TGTGCCAGCAGCCGTAGACTCCTAGCAGATCAGCCCCAGCATTTT.

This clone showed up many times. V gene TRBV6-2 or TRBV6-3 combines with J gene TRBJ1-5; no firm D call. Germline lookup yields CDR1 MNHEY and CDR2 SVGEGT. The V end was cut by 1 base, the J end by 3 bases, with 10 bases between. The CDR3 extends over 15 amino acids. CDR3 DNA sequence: TGTGCCAGCAGTTACTTGCCCAGAGTCAATCAGCCCCAGCATTTT. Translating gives CASSYLPRVNQPQHF.

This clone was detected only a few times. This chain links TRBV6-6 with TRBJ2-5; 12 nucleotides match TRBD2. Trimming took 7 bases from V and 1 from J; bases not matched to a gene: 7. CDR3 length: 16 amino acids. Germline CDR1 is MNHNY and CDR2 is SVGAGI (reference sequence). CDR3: CASKPGTSGFQETQYF. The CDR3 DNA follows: TGTGCCAGCAAGCCGGGGACTAGCGGGTTCCAAGAGACCCAGTACTTC.

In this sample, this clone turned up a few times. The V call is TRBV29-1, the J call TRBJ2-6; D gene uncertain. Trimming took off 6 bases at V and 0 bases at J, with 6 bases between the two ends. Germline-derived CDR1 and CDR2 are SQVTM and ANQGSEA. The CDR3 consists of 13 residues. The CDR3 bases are TGCAGCGTAGGGTCCTCTGGGGCCAACGTCCTGACTTTC. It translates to CSVGSSGANVLTF.

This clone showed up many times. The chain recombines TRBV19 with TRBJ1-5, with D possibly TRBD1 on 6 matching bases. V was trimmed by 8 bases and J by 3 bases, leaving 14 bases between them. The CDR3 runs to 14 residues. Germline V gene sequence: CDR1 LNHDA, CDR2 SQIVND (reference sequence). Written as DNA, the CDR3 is TGTGCCAGTTCCCTACAGGGTTCCAATCAGCCCCAGCATTTT. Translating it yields CASSLQGSNQPQHF.

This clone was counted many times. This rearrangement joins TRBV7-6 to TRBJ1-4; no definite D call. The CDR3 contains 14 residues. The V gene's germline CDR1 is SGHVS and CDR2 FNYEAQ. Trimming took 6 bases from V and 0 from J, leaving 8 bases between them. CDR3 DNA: TGTGCCAGCAGTCTCACGGCAACTAATGAAAAACTGTTTTTT. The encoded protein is CASSLTATNEKLFF. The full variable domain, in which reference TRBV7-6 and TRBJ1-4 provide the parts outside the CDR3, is GAGVSQSPRYKVTKRGQDVALRCDPISGHVSLYWYRQALGQGPEFLTYFNYEAQQDKSGLPNDRFSAERPEGSISTLTIQRTEQRDSAMYRCASSLTATNEKLFFGSGTQLSVL.

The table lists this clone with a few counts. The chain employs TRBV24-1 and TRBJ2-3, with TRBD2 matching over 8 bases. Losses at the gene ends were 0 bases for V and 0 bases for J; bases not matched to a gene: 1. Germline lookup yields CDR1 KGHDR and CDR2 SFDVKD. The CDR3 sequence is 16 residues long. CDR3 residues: CATSDLERGSTDTQYF. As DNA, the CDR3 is TGTGCCACCAGTGATTTGGAGCGGGGGAGCACAGATACGCAGTATTTT.

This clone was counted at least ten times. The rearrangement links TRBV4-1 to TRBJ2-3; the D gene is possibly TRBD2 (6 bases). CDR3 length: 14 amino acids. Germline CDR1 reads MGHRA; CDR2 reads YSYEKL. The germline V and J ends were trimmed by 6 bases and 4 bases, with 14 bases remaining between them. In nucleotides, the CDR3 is TGCGCCAGCAGGCACGAGCGGGCTCCAGATACGCAGTATTTT. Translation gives CASRHERAPDTQYF.

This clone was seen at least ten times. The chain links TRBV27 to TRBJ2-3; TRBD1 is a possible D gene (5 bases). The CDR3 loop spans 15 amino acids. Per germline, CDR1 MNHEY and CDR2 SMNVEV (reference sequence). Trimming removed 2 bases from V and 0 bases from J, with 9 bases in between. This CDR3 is CASSLPGLSTDTQYF. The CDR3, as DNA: TGTGCCAGCAGTTTACCAGGGTTGAGCACAGATACGCAGTATTTT.

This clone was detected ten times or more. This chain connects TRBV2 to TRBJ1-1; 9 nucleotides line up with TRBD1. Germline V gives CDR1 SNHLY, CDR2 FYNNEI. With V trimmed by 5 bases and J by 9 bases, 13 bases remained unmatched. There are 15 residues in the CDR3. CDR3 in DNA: TGTGCCAGCAGTAAAGTTGGGACAGGGTGGGAGCAAGCTTTCTTT. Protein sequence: CASSKVGTGWEQAFF.

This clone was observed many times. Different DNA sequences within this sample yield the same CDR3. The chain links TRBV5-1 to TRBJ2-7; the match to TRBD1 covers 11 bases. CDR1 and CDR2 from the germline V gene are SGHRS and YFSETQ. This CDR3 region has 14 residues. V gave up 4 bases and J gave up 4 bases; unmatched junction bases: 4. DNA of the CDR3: TGCGCCAGCAGCCTTGGACAGGGGGCTTACGAGCAGTACTTC. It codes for CASSLGQGAYEQYF.

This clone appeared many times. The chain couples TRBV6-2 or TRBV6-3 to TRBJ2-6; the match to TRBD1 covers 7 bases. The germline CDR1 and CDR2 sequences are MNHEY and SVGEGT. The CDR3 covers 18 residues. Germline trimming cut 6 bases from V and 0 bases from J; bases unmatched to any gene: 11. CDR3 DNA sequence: TGTGCCAGCAGCTCCGGGACAGACATATTCTCTGGGGCCAACGTCCTGACTTTC. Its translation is CASSSGTDIFSGANVLTF.

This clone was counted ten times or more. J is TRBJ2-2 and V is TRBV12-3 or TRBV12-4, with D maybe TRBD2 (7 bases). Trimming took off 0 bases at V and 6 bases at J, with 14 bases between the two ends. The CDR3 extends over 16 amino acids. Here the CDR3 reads CASSLAQGGRAGELFF. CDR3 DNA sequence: TGTGCCAGCAGTTTAGCACAGGGAGGGCGAGCCGGGGAGCTGTTTTTT.

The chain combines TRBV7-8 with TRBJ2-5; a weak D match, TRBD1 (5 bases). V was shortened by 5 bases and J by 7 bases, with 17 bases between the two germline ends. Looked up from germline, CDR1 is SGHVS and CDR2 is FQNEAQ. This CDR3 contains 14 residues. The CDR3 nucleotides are TGTGCCAGCAGCGACGACAGTGTTTTAATGACCCAGTACTTC. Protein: CASSDDSVLMTQYF.